One and the same sample provided the 11 T cell receptor beta chains below, sequenced in a study of a mutant IDH1 vaccine in newly diagnosed glioma. TCRdb's table, derived via immunoSEQ multiplex PCR, lists solely in-frame clones and lacks some. This sample yields 30,000 to 45,000 clones, of which 60% to 75% are seen a single time; about 8.9% belongs to the top ten. Noted time point: week 47, end of study. Each dose of the vaccine consisted of 300 ug of mutant IDH1 20-mer peptide, with topical imiquimod. Which antigens these TCRs recognize remains unknown. This material consisted of PBMCs, taken from a glioma patient whose treatment included an IDH1 peptide vaccine. The receptors originated from a man aged 40-55 years with glioma.

The chain couples TRBV19 to TRBJ2-5; a weak D match, TRBD1 (6 bases). Trimming took 5 bases from V and 2 from J, leaving 9 bases between them. The germline V gene has CDR1 LNHDA and CDR2 SQIVND (reference sequence). CDR3 size: 13 residues. The CDR3 nucleotides read TGTGCCAGTAGTCGCGGACAGCAAGAGACCCAGTACTTC. Encoded protein: CASSRGQQETQYF. The whole variable domain, remainder taken from reference TRBV19 and TRBJ2-5, is DGGITQSPKYLFRKEGQNVTLSCEQNLNHDAMYWYRQDPGQGLRLIYYSQIVNDFQKGDIAEGYSVSREKKESFPLTVTSAQKNPTAFYLCASSRGQQETQYFGPGTRLLVL.

The genes are TRBV7-2 and TRBJ1-3; D unresolved. The CDR3 spans 14 residues. Trimming shortened V by 3 bases and J by 0 bases, and 6 bases separated the two germline ends. Looked up from germline, CDR1 is SGHTA and CDR2 is FQGNSA. CDR3 region: CASSFFDSGNTIYF. CDR3 bases: TGTGCCAGCAGCTTTTTCGACTCTGGAAACACCATATATTTT.

On this clone: The same CDR3 can be traced to other DNA sequences in this sample. The chain recombines TRBV19 with TRBJ1-4; no definite D call. V lost 1 base and J 15 bases, leaving 15 bases between the germline ends. CDR1 LNHDA and CDR2 SQIVND come from the germline V gene (reference sequence). The CDR3 sequence is 13 residues long. The chain's CDR3 is CASSIVGSHLVFF. The CDR3, as DNA: TGTGCCAGTAGTATAGTGGGTAGCCACCTGGTGTTTTTT.

This clone was seen a few times. This chain connects TRBV5-1 to TRBJ1-2; D remains ambiguous. Trimming removed 0 bases at V and 7 bases at J, with 13 bases between. Germline lookup yields CDR1 SGHRS and CDR2 YFSETQ. The CDR3 has 14 residues. CDR3 nucleotide sequence: TGCGCCAGCAGCTTGGGCTCCAACCCTCTTGGCTACACCTTC. Protein: CASSLGSNPLGYTF. The whole variable domain, remainder taken from reference TRBV5-1 and TRBJ1-2, is KAGVTQTPRYLIKTRGQQVTLSCSPISGHRSVSWYQQTPGQGLQFLFEYFSETQRNKGNFPGRFSGRQFSNSRSEMNVSTLELGDSALYLCASSLGSNPLGYTFGSGTRLTVV.

The chain has TRBV14 and TRBJ1-6; a weak D match, TRBD1 (5 bases). CDR1 and CDR2 (germline): SGHDN, FVKESK. This CDR3 is 14 amino acids long. The V end lost 3 bases, the J end lost 6 bases, and 9 bases lay between the germline ends. The CDR3 DNA is TGTGCCAGCAGCCACAGGGTATTTAATTCACCCCTCCACTTT. It yields the protein CASSHRVFNSPLHF.

This clone was counted once. J is TRBJ1-1 and V is TRBV7-6, with 9 bases identical to TRBD1. Germline V gene sequence: CDR1 SGHVS, CDR2 FNYEAQ. CDR3 length: 16 amino acids. V was pared by 2 bases and J by 2 bases, with 6 bases of the junction left unmatched. In nucleotides, the CDR3 is TGTGCCAGCAGCTTAAAGGACAGGGGAATTAACACTGAAGCTTTCTTT. Protein sequence: CASSLKDRGINTEAFF.

This chain uses TRBV11-2 with TRBJ2-5, with TRBD2 identical over 9 bases. This CDR3 contains 16 residues. Germline V gene lookup returns CDR1 SGHAT and CDR2 FQNNGV. The V segment lost 5 bases and the J segment 0 bases; nucleotides outside the gene matches: 7. The CDR3 reads CASSATSGPYQETQYF. The DNA for the CDR3 is TGTGCCAGCAGCGCTACTAGCGGGCCGTACCAAGAGACCCAGTACTTC. Drawing the rest from reference TRBV11-2 and TRBJ2-5, the complete variable domain is EAGVAQSPRYKIIEKRQSVAFWCNPISGHATLYWYQQILGQGPKLLIQFQNNGVVDDSQLPKDRFSAERLKGVDSTLKIQPAKLEDSAVYLCASSATSGPYQETQYFGPGTRLLVL.

The chain has TRBV19 and TRBJ2-1, with 8 bases lining up with TRBD2. Germline-derived CDR1 and CDR2 are LNHDA and SQIVND (reference sequence). This CDR3 has 14 amino acids. With V trimmed by 5 bases and J by 4 bases, 4 bases remained unmatched. The chain's CDR3 is CASSGGRLYNEQFF. The DNA of the CDR3 is TGTGCCAGTAGTGGCGGGAGGCTATACAATGAGCAGTTCTTC.

The rearrangement uses TRBV5-6 and TRBJ1-1; weak D call: TRBD1 (6 bases). The V end was cut by 2 bases, the J end by 5 bases, with 10 bases between. This CDR3 has 13 residues. CDR1 and CDR2 from the germline V gene are SGHDT and YYEEEE. The CDR3 DNA reads as TGTGCCAGCAGCTTCATGCAGGGGACTGAAGCTTTCTTT. Its protein is CASSFMQGTEAFF. Full variable domain (remainder filled in from reference TRBV5-6 and TRBJ1-1): DAGVTQSPTHLIKTRGQQVTLRCSPKSGHDTVSWYQQALGQGPQFIFQYYEEEERQRGNFPDRFSGHQFPNYSSELNVNALLLGDSALYLCASSFMQGTEAFFGQGTRLTVV.

On this clone: The junction differs from germline at one of its ends, possibly a read error. The V call is TRBV10-3, the J call TRBJ2-2; D is possibly TRBD1 or TRBD2 (5 bases each). The CDR3 is 17 amino acids. Germline V gene lookup returns CDR1 ENHRY and CDR2 SYGVKD. This CDR3 is CAISEPYGTQNAGELFF. The CDR3 DNA reads as TGTGCCATCAGTGAGCCGTACGGGACCCAGAACGCCGGGGAGCTGTTTTTT.

The chain recombines TRBV6-6 with TRBJ2-1; D call uncertain. This CDR3 is 14 amino acids long. The V end was cut by 4 bases, the J end by 5 bases, with 12 bases between. Germline lookup yields CDR1 MNHNY and CDR2 SVGAGI (reference sequence). The CDR3 reads CASSLSLGNNEQFF. In nucleotides, the CDR3 is TGTGCCAGCAGTTTAAGCCTTGGGAACAATGAGCAGTTCTTC.